This TCR beta chain was found in a study of response to subunit inactivated influenza vaccine. As to this clonotype: Its antigen is not identified.

One entry per CDR3 protein, called by TCRdb with MiXCR from the RT-PCR reads. The sample holds hundreds of thousands of distinct CDR3 sequences, less than 20% seen once. Regarding the study as a whole: It was the authors' suggestion that each seasonal influenza vaccination recruits few new T cells.

The germline V gene encodes CDR1 MNHNS and CDR2 SASEGT. The CDR3 extends over 14 amino acids. Germline trimming cut 7 bases from V and 5 bases from J; bases unmatched to any gene: 11. The source was PBMCs from blood, collected around 5 days after vaccination. This sequence originates from a man aged 45-65 years who received an inactivated influenza vaccine. The chain combines TRBV6-1 with TRBJ2-7; 7 bases fit TRBD1. CDR3 protein: CASTRDRDADEQYF. The CDR3 coding sequence is TGTGCCAGCACCAGAGACAGGGATGCGGACGAGCAGTACTTC.